This entry lists 27 T cell receptor beta chains sequenced from one sample in a study of shared clonotypes between healthy human individuals. Clones were read by immunoSEQ multiplex PCR, and TCRdb kept only the in-frame ones, dropping some. The table has about 960,000 clones, over 75% seen once. Material: memory CD4+ T cells sorted from blood. Subset described: CD45RA-negative fraction. Every receptor here comes from a man younger than 30 in good health.

Only one count was recorded for this clone. The chain links TRBV5-4 to TRBJ1-3; possibly TRBD1 for D (5 bases). In germline, CDR1 is SGHNT, CDR2 YYREEE (reference sequence). The germline V and J ends were trimmed by 2 bases and 0 bases, with 12 bases remaining between them. The CDR3 contains 16 residues. For the CDR3, the DNA is TGTGCCAGCAGCTTCGGGGCCCGTTACTCTGGAAACACCATATATTTT. This encodes CASSFGARYSGNTIYF.

This clone was seen more than once but under ten times. The rearrangement uses TRBV13 and TRBJ2-7; D might be TRBD1 (5 bases). Looked up from germline, CDR1 is PRHDT and CDR2 is FYEKMQ (reference sequence). This CDR3 has 15 residues. V shed 1 base and J shed 2 bases, with 12 bases lying between them. CDR3 sequence (DNA): TGTGCCAGCAGCTTAGAGGGGTCTCGACCCTACGAGCAGTACTTC. It specifies CASSLEGSRPYEQYF.

The CDR3 sequence is CASSERLAAYNEQFF. The CDR3 nucleotides read TGTGCCAGCAGTGAAAGGCTAGCGGCCTACAATGAGCAGTTCTTC. The chain links TRBV2 to TRBJ2-1, with TRBD2 matching 7 bases. The CDR3 loop spans 15 amino acids. Per the germline V gene, CDR1 is SNHLY and CDR2 is FYNNEI. With 2 bases clipped from V and 2 bases from J, the junction kept 3 bases outside the gene matches.

Of note for this clone: Other DNA sequences from this sample encode an identical CDR3 as well. V usage is TRBV5-4 and J usage is TRBJ1-6; D unresolved. This CDR3 comprises 13 residues. Germline V gene data show CDR1 as SGHNT and CDR2 as YYREEE (reference sequence). V dropped 2 bases and J dropped 8 bases, with 8 bases sitting between them. DNA of the CDR3: TGTGCCAGCAGCTTAATGGAGGATTCACCCCTCCACTTT. This codes for CASSLMEDSPLHF.

CDR3 nucleotides: TGTGCCAGCTCGGGGCAGGCCATTTACGAGCAGTACTTC. The encoded protein is CASSGQAIYEQYF. The chain uses TRBV6-1 and TRBJ2-7; tentatively, D is TRBD1 or TRBD2 (5 bases each). This CDR3 region has 13 residues. Per the germline V gene, CDR1 is MNHNS and CDR2 is SASEGT. The V end lost 8 bases, the J end lost 4 bases, and 15 bases lay between the germline ends.

This clone was detected only once. The chain employs TRBV28 and TRBJ1-2; 10 nucleotides agree with TRBD1. V shed 6 bases, J shed 2 bases, and the junction held 9 bases outside the gene matches. This CDR3 is built from 16 residues. The germline gives CDR1 MDHEN, CDR2 SYDVKM. The CDR3 sequence: CASSLTGGRENYGYTF. The CDR3 DNA reads as TGTGCCAGCAGCCTGACAGGGGGCCGGGAGAACTATGGCTACACCTTC.

V gene TRBV29-1 combines with J gene TRBJ1-1, with no clear D. Looked up from germline, CDR1 is SQVTM and CDR2 is ANQGSEA. Deletions cut 7 bases from V and 7 bases from J, with 16 bases between. The CDR3 contains 12 residues. This CDR3 is CSDITNWGEAFF. The CDR3 region has the DNA TGCAGCGATATTACGAACTGGGGTGAAGCTTTCTTT.

V and J are TRBV18 and TRBJ2-2; D uncertain. The CDR3 sequence is 15 residues long. Germline assignment: CDR1 KGHSH and CDR2 LQKENI. V was pared by 4 bases and J by 3 bases, with 12 bases between. The CDR3 sequence is CASSRPQWDTGELFF. CDR3 bases: TGTGCCAGCTCACGACCCCAGTGGGACACCGGGGAGCTGTTTTTT.

This rearrangement joins TRBV5-1 to TRBJ2-3; D may be TRBD1 or TRBD2 (7 bases each). Trimming left V 4 bases short and J 7 bases short, with 16 bases between. CDR1 is SGHRS and CDR2 is YFSETQ in the germline V gene. The CDR3 contains 14 residues. The CDR3 DNA reads TGCGCCAGCAGCCAAGCGGGACAGATGTATACGCAGTATTTT. It codes for CASSQAGQMYTQYF. The full variable domain, in which reference TRBV5-1 and TRBJ2-3 provide the parts outside the CDR3, is KAGVTQTPRYLIKTRGQQVTLSCSPISGHRSVSWYQQTPGQGLQFLFEYFSETQRNKGNFPGRFSGRQFSNSRSEMNVSTLELGDSALYLCASSQAGQMYTQYFGPGTRLTVL.

V usage is TRBV5-1 and J usage is TRBJ2-1; 7 nucleotides align to TRBD2. CDR1 SGHRS and CDR2 YFSETQ come from the germline V gene. The V gene end was trimmed by 3 bases and the J gene end by 6 bases; junction bases not matched to a gene: 9. CDR3 length: 15 amino acids. CDR3 protein: CASSSGGLVANEQFF. CDR3 DNA sequence: TGCGCCAGCAGCTCGGGAGGACTGGTGGCCAATGAGCAGTTCTTC.

This chain uses TRBV30 with TRBJ1-2; 7 bases agree with TRBD1. Trimming at V came to 0 bases and at J to 6 bases, leaving 13 bases not matched to a gene. The CDR3 contains 16 residues. Germline V lookup: CDR1 GTSNPN, CDR2 SVGIG (reference sequence). In DNA form, the CDR3 reads TGTGCCTGGAGTGTACGAGGAGGGCTCAGGGGGAATGGCTACACCTTC. It encodes CAWSVRGGLRGNGYTF.

This chain uses TRBV5-4 with TRBJ1-4; D is perhaps TRBD1 (6 bases). V lost 4 bases, J lost 0 bases, and 13 bases lay in between. The germline V gene encodes CDR1 SGHNT and CDR2 YYREEE (reference sequence). The CDR3 runs 16 residues. CDR3 sequence: CASSPGTGPTNEKLFF. The DNA of the CDR3 is TGTGCCAGCAGCCCTGGTACAGGGCCAACTAATGAAAAACTGTTTTTT.

V is TRBV4-1 and J is TRBJ2-1; the match to TRBD1 covers 10 bases. The CDR3 runs to 16 residues. Germline lookup yields CDR1 MGHRA and CDR2 YSYEKL. V lost 5 bases and J lost 4; bases outside the gene matches: 8. DNA for the CDR3: TGCGCCAGCAGCACGACCGGGACAGGGGCTTACAATGAGCAGTTCTTC. Amino acids: CASSTTGTGAYNEQFF.

The chain joins TRBV25-1 to TRBJ2-1, with 8 nucleotides matching TRBD2. Germline CDR1 is MGHDK and CDR2 is SYGVNS. V trimming: 7 bases; J trimming: 6 bases; junction bases outside the gene matches: 5. The CDR3 length is 13 residues. This CDR3 is CASNGGAGNEQFF. In nucleotides, the CDR3 is TGTGCCAGCAACGGGGGGGCGGGCAATGAGCAGTTCTTC.

This clone occurred once. The chain uses TRBV2 and TRBJ2-1; TRBD1 matches 7 bases. CDR1 SNHLY and CDR2 FYNNEI come from the germline V gene. V trimming: 3 bases; J trimming: 7 bases; junction bases outside the gene matches: 6. This CDR3 has 14 residues. In DNA form, the CDR3 reads TGTGCCAGCAGTGAGACAGGGAAAGAAAATGAGCAGTTCTTC. Its translation is CASSETGKENEQFF.

The chain has TRBV30 and TRBJ1-1, with a possible D match to TRBD1 (5 bases). Germline V CDR1 and CDR2: GTSNPN, SVGIG (reference sequence). This CDR3 has 14 residues. Trimming removed 0 bases from V and 5 bases from J, with 13 bases in between. The CDR3 loop reads CAWSVRGGKTEAFF. The DNA for the CDR3 is TGTGCCTGGAGTGTACGGGGGGGTAAGACTGAAGCTTTCTTT.

The genes are TRBV19 and TRBJ1-3; D perhaps matches TRBD1 (6 bases). The CDR3 loop spans 13 amino acids. CDR1 and CDR2 from the germline V gene are LNHDA and SQIVND (reference sequence). V lost 11 bases, J lost 0 bases, and 11 bases lay in between. CDR3 region: CAAQGRSGNTIYF. DNA of the CDR3: TGTGCCGCACAGGGTCGCTCTGGAAACACCATATATTTT.

This chain uses TRBV5-4 with TRBJ2-7; the match to TRBD2 covers 9 bases. The CDR3 is 16 amino acids. The V gene's germline CDR1 is SGHNT and CDR2 YYREEE (reference sequence). V gave up 4 bases and J gave up 3 bases; unmatched junction bases: 11. CDR3 region: CASSMASGTSFYEQYF. CDR3 sequence (DNA): TGTGCCAGCAGCATGGCGTCCGGGACTAGCTTCTACGAGCAGTACTTC.

V gene TRBV14 combines with J gene TRBJ2-2; unclear D gene. The CDR3 spans 14 residues. V was trimmed by 4 bases and J by 4 bases, leaving 10 bases between them. Looked up from germline, CDR1 is SGHDN and CDR2 is FVKESK. The DNA of the CDR3 is TGTGCCAGCAGCCCTCTGGGTCCCACCGGGGAGCTGTTTTTT. Translating it yields CASSPLGPTGELFF.

This chain joins TRBV5-1 and TRBJ1-6; no firm D call. Germline V gene sequence: CDR1 SGHRS, CDR2 YFSETQ. This CDR3 is built from 16 residues. V lost 4 bases and J 4 bases, leaving 15 bases between the germline ends. The CDR3 nucleotides read TGCGCCAGCAGCGGGTCCACTGGACCTTATAATTCACCCCTCCACTTT. This gives the protein CASSGSTGPYNSPLHF. The complete variable domain, with remaining parts taken from reference TRBV5-1 and TRBJ1-6, reads KAGVTQTPRYLIKTRGQQVTLSCSPISGHRSVSWYQQTPGQGLQFLFEYFSETQRNKGNFPGRFSGRQFSNSRSEMNVSTLELGDSALYLCASSGSTGPYNSPLHFGNGTRLTVT.

CDR3 residues: CASSQDGRRWSTGELFF. The CDR3 DNA sequence: TGTGCCAGCAGCCAAGATGGCAGGAGATGGAGCACCGGGGAGCTGTTTTTT. The chain is built from TRBV14 and TRBJ2-2; D remains unclear. Between the trimmed V and J ends, which lost 0 bases and 4 bases, there was a span of 15 bases. Germline V gene data show CDR1 as SGHDN and CDR2 as FVKESK. This CDR3 has 17 amino acids.

The gene calls are TRBV7-2 and TRBJ1-2; 10 bases are a match to TRBD1. V was clipped by 7 bases and J by 8 bases; unmatched bases: 10. Germline loops: CDR1 SGHTA, CDR2 FQGNSA. CDR3 size: 14 residues. CDR3 bases: TGTGCCAGCACTCCCGGACAGGGGGACGGAGGCTACACCTTC. Translation gives CASTPGQGDGGYTF.

The chain links TRBV7-2 to TRBJ2-2; unclear D gene. V was cut by 5 bases and J by 7 bases, with 17 bases left in between. CDR3 length: 15 residues. The V gene's germline CDR1 is SGHTA and CDR2 FQGNSA. The chain's CDR3 is CASSPSRAGSGELFF. The CDR3 DNA reads TGTGCCAGCAGCCCGTCTCGGGCCGGTAGCGGGGAGCTGTTTTTT.

This clone was found once. The CDR3 DNA sequence: TGTGCCTGGAGTGTACGGACAGGGCTTTTGTACGAGCAGTACTTC. Translating gives CAWSVRTGLLYEQYF. This rearrangement joins TRBV30 to TRBJ2-5; 8 bases line up with TRBD1. The end of the DNA is better explained by TRBJ2-7, so the J call may be wrong. Germline V CDR1 and CDR2: GTSNPN, SVGIG (reference sequence). This CDR3 has 15 amino acids.

This chain links TRBV11-3 with TRBJ2-3; 7 bases line up with TRBD2. V trimming: 6 bases; J trimming: 1 base; junction bases outside the gene matches: 7. The CDR3 covers 15 residues. Germline loops: CDR1 SGHNT, CDR2 YENEEA. DNA for the CDR3: TGTGCCAGCAGTCTCGGAGGGAGGGGCACAGATACGCAGTATTTT. As protein: CASSLGGRGTDTQYF.

This chain uses TRBV7-3 with TRBJ2-1; either TRBD1 or TRBD2 may supply D (5 bases each). Germline-derived CDR1 and CDR2 are SGHTA and FQGTGA. CDR3 length: 14 amino acids. V shed 5 bases and J shed 2 bases, with 10 bases lying between them. Here the CDR3 reads CASSRGRAYNEQFF. The CDR3 DNA reads as TGTGCCAGCAGCCGGGGCCGGGCCTACAATGAGCAGTTCTTC.

In regard to this clone: The sample has other DNA sequences that encode this CDR3 too. This chain joins TRBV6-1 and TRBJ1-6, with D hard to call. V shed 3 bases and J shed 4 bases, with 7 bases lying between them. The CDR3 is made up of 14 amino acids. Germline CDR1 MNHNS, CDR2 SASEGT. CDR3 DNA: TGTGCCAGCAGTGATAGCAGTTATAATTCACCCCTCCACTTT. It yields the protein CASSDSSYNSPLHF.